The present T cell receptor beta chain was sequenced within a study of cytomegalovirus exposure and HLA in healthy donors. The study, taken as a whole, reports: Accurate HLA-A and HLA-B prediction from TCR beta sequences was reported for most subjects. A later examination showed that TCR association rates differed by HLA locus, with DRB1 most and HLA-C fewest.

This clone appeared a few times. Its specificity is unknown. The length of the CDR3 is 17 residues. CDR1 is SNHLY, CDR2 FYNNEI, per germline. Trimming at V came to 4 bases and at J to 0 bases, leaving 3 bases not matched to a gene. The PCR was carried out with 60 Vbeta primers and 13 Jbeta primers. This table comes from immunoSEQ multiplex PCR, and its TCRdb copy is limited to in-frame clones, with some not included. The sample lists tens of thousands of clones, around 68% occurring once. This rearrangement joins TRBV2 to TRBJ2-2, with 12 bases that match TRBD2. Sample: PBMCs. The source is a man aged 45-65 years in good health and CMV-seropositive. The CDR3 protein is CASSVTSGRTNTGELFF. CDR3 bases: TGTGCCAGCAGTGTTACTAGCGGGAGGACGAACACCGGGGAGCTGTTTTTT.